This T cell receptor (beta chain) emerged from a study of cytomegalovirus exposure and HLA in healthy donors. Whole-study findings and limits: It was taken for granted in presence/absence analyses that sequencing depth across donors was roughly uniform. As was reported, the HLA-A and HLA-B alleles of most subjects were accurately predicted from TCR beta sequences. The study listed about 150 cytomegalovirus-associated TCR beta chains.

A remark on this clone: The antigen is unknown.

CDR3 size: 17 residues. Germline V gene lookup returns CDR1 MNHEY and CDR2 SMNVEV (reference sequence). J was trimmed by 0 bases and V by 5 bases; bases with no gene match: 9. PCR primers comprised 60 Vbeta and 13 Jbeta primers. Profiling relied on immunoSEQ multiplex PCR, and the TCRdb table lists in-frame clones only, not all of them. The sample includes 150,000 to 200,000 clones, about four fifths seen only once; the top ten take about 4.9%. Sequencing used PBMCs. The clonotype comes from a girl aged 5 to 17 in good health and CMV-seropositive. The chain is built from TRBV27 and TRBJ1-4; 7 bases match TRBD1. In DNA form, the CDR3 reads TGTGCCAGCAGTCCCCACAGGGGCACTTCAACTAATGAAAAACTGTTTTTT. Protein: CASSPHRGTSTNEKLFF.